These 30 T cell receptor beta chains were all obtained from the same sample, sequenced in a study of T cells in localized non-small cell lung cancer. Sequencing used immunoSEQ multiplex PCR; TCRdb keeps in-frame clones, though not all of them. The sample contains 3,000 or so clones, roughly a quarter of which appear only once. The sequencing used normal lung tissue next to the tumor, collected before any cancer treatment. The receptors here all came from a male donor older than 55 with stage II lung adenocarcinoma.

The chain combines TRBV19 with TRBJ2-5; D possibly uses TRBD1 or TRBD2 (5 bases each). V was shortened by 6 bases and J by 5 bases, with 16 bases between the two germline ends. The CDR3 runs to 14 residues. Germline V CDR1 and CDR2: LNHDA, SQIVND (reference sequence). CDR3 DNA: TGTGCCAGTAGCCTGGGACCGGGCGGCGAGACCCAGTACTTC. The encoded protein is CASSLGPGGETQYF. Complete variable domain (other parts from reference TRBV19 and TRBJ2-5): DGGITQSPKYLFRKEGQNVTLSCEQNLNHDAMYWYRQDPGQGLRLIYYSQIVNDFQKGDIAEGYSVSREKKESFPLTVTSAQKNPTAFYLCASSLGPGGETQYFGPGTRLLVL.

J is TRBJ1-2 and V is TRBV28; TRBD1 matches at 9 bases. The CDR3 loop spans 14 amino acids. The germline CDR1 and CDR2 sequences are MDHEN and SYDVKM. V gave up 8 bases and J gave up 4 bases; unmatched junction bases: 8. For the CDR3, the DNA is TGTGCCAGCGAAAACAGGGGGCGCGGCTATGGCTACACCTTC. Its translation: CASENRGRGYGYTF.

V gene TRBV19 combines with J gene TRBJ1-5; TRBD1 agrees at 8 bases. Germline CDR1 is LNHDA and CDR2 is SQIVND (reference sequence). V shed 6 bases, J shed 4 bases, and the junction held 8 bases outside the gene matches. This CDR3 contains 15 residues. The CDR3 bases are TGTGCCAGTAGAACCGGGACAGGTGCGAATCAGCCCCAGCATTTT. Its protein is CASRTGTGANQPQHF.

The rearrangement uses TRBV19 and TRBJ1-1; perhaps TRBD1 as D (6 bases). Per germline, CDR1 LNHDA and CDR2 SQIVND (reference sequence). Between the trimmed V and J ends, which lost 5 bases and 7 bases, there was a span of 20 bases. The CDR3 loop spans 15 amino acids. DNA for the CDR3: TGTGCCAGTAGTTTCCAGGGGAGGAGAAGGAGTGAAGCTTTCTTT. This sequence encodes CASSFQGRRRSEAFF. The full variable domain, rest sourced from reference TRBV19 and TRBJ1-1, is DGGITQSPKYLFRKEGQNVTLSCEQNLNHDAMYWYRQDPGQGLRLIYYSQIVNDFQKGDIAEGYSVSREKKESFPLTVTSAQKNPTAFYLCASSFQGRRRSEAFFGQGTRLTVV.

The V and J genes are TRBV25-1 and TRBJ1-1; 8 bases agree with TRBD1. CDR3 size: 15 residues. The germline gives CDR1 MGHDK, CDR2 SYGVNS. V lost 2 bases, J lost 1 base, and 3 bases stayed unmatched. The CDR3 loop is CASSERQGTNTEAFF. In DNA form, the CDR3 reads TGTGCCAGCAGTGAAAGACAGGGGACGAACACTGAAGCTTTCTTT.

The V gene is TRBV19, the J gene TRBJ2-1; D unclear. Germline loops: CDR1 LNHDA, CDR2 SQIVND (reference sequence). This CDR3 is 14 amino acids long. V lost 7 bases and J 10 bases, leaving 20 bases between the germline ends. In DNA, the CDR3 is TGTGCCAGTACTTATAGGAGTAGACCGAAGGAGCAGTTCTTC. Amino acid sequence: CASTYRSRPKEQFF.

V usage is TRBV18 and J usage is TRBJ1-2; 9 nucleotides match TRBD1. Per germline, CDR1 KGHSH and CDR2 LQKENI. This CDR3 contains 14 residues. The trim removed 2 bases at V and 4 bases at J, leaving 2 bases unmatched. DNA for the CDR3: TGTGCCAGCTCACCAGGACAGGGGCTCTATGGCTACACCTTC. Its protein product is CASSPGQGLYGYTF.

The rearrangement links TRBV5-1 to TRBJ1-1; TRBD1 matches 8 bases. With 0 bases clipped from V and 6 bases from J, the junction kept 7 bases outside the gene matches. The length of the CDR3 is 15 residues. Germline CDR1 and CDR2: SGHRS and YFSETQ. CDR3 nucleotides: TGCGCCAGCAGCTTGGCCGGACAGGGAAGTTCTGAAGCTTTCTTT. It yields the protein CASSLAGQGSSEAFF.

CDR3 protein: CATQRDRGEPQHF. In nucleotides, the CDR3 is TGTGCCACTCAAAGGGACAGGGGGGAGCCCCAGCATTTT. The chain uses TRBV19 and TRBJ1-5; TRBD1 matches 11 bases. The CDR3 runs to 13 residues. Germline CDR1 is LNHDA and CDR2 is SQIVND (reference sequence). J gave up 8 bases and V 10 bases, and 7 bases lay outside the gene matches. The whole variable domain, remainder taken from reference TRBV19 and TRBJ1-5, is DGGITQSPKYLFRKEGQNVTLSCEQNLNHDAMYWYRQDPGQGLRLIYYSQIVNDFQKGDIAEGYSVSREKKESFPLTVTSAQKNPTAFYLCATQRDRGEPQHFGDGTRLSIL.

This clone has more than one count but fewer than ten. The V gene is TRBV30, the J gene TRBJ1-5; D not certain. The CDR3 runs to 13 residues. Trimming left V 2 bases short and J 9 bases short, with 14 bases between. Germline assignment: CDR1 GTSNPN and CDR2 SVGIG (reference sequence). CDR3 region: CAWSPPPRGPQHF. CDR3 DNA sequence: TGTGCCTGGAGTCCACCCCCACGGGGGCCCCAGCATTTT.

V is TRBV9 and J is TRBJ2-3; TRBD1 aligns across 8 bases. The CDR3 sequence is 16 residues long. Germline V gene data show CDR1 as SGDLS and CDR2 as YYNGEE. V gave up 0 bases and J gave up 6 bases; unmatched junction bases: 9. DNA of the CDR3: TGTGCCAGCAGCGTAGATATCAGGGGGCGGTGGGATACGCAGTATTTT. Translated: CASSVDIRGRWDTQYF. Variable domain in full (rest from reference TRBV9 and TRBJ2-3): DSGVTQTPKHLITATGQRVTLRCSPRSGDLSVYWYQQSLDQGLQFLIQYYNGEERAKGNILERFSAQQFPDLHSELNLSSLELGDSALYFCASSVDIRGRWDTQYFGPGTRLTVL.

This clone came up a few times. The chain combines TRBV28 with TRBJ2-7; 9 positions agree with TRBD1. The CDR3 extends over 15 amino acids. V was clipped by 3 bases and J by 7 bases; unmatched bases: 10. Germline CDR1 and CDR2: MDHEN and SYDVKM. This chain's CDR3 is CASSFRTGVVREQYF. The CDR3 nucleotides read TGTGCCAGCAGTTTCAGGACAGGGGTCGTTAGAGAGCAGTACTTC.

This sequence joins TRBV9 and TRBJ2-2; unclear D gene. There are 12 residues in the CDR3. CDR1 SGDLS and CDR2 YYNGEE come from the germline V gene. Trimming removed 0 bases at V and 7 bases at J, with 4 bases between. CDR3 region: CASSVDVGELFF. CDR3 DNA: TGTGCCAGCAGCGTAGACGTCGGGGAGCTGTTTTTT.

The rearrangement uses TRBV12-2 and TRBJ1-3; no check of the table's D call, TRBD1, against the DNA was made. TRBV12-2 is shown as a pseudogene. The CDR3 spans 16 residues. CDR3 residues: CASRPWTGTSGNTIYF. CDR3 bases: TGTGCAAGTCGCCCTTGGACAGGGACCTCTGGAAACACCATATATTTT.

DNA of the CDR3: TGCGCCAGCAGTGAGTCGCCCCAGCGGTTAAACACCGGGGAGCTGTTTTTT. Translating gives CASSESPQRLNTGELFF. V gene TRBV10-2 combines with J gene TRBJ2-2; maybe TRBD2 (5 bases). The germline V gene has CDR1 WSHSY and CDR2 SAAADI. This CDR3 has 17 residues. V was cut by 0 bases and J by 2 bases, with 13 bases left in between.

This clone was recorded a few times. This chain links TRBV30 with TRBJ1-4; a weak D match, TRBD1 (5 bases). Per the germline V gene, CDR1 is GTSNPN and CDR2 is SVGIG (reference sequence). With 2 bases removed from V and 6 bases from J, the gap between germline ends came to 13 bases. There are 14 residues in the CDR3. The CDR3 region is CAWSFEGIDEKLFF. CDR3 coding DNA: TGTGCCTGGAGTTTTGAGGGGATCGATGAAAAACTGTTTTTT. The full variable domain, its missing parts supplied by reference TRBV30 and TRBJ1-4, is SQTIHQWPATLVQPVGSPLSLECTVEGTSNPNLYWYRQAAGRGLQLLFYSVGIGQISSEVPQNLSASRPQDRQFILSSKKLLLSDSGFYLCAWSFEGIDEKLFFGSGTQLSVL.

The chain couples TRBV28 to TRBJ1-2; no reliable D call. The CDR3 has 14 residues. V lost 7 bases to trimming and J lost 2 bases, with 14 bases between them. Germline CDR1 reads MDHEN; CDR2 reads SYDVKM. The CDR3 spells CASNTPGFNYGYTF. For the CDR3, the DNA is TGTGCCAGCAATACTCCGGGATTCAACTATGGCTACACCTTC.

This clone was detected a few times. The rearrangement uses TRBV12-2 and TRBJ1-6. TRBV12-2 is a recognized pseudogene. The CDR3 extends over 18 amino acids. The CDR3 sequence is CASRSTPPTKPYNSPLHF. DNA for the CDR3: TGTGCAAGTCGCTCTACGCCCCCGACGAAGCCGTATAATTCACCCCTCCACTTT.

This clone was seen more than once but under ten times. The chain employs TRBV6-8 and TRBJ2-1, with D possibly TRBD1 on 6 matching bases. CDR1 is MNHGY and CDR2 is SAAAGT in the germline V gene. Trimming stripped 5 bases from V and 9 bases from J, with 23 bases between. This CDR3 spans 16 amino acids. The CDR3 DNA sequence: TGTGCCAGCAGTGTCCCTGGGGGCGCGGGTGTCAGTGAGCAGTTCTTC. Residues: CASSVPGGAGVSEQFF.

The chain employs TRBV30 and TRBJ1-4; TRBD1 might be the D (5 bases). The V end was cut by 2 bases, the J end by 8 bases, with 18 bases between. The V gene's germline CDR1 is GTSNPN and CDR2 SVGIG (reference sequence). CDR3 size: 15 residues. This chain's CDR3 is CAWSLFQGASEKLFF. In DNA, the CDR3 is TGTGCCTGGAGTCTATTCCAGGGAGCGAGCGAAAAACTGTTTTTT.

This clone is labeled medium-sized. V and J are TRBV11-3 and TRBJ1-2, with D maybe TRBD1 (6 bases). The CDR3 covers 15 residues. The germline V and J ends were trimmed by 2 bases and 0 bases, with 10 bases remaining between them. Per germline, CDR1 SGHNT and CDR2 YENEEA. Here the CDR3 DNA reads TGTGCCAGCAGCTTAACAGGGAGAGCTAACTATGGCTACACCTTC. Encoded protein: CASSLTGRANYGYTF.

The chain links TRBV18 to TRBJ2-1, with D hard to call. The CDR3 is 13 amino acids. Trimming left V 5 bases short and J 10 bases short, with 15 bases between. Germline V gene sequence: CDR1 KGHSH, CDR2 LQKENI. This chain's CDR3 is CASSSDKSSEQFF. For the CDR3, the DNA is TGTGCCAGCTCATCCGACAAGAGCAGCGAGCAGTTCTTC. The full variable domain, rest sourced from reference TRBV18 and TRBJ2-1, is NAGVMQNPRHLVRRRGQEARLRCSPMKGHSHVYWYRQLPEEGLKFMVYLQKENIIDESGMPKERFSAEFPKEGPSILRIQQVVRGDSAAYFCASSSDKSSEQFFGPGTRLTVL.

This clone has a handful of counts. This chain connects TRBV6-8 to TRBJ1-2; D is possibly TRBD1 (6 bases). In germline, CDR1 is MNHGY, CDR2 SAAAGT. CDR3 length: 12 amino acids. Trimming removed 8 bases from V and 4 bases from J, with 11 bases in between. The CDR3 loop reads CASQGTSYGYTF. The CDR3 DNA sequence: TGTGCCAGCCAGGGGACGAGCTATGGCTACACCTTC.

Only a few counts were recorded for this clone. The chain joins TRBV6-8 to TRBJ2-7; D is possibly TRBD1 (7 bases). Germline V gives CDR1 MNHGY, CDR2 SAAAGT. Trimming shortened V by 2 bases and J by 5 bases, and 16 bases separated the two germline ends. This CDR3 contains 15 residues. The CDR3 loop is CASSYGSLRGDEQYF. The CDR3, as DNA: TGTGCCAGCAGTTACGGATCTCTCAGGGGGGACGAGCAGTACTTC.

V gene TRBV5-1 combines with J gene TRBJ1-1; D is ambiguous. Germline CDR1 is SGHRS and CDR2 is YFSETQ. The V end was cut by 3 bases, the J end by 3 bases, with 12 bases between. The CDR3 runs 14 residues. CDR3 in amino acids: CASSSGNRDTEAFF. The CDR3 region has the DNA TGCGCCAGCAGCTCCGGGAACAGAGACACTGAAGCTTTCTTT. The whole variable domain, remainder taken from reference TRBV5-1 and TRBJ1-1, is KAGVTQTPRYLIKTRGQQVTLSCSPISGHRSVSWYQQTPGQGLQFLFEYFSETQRNKGNFPGRFSGRQFSNSRSEMNVSTLELGDSALYLCASSSGNRDTEAFFGQGTRLTVV.

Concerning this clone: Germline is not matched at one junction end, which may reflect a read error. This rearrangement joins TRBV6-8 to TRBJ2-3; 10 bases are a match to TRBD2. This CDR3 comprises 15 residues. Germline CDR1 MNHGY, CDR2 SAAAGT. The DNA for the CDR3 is TGTGCCATCAGTGTGGGGACTAGCGGCACAGATACGCAGTATTTT. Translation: CAISVGTSGTDTQYF.

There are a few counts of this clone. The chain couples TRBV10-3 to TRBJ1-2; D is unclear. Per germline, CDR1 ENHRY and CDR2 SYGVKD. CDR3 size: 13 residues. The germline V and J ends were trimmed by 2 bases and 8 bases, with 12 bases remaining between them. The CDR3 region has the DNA TGTGCCATCAGTGAGGTAGGGCAAGCCGGCTACACCTTC. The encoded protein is CAISEVGQAGYTF.

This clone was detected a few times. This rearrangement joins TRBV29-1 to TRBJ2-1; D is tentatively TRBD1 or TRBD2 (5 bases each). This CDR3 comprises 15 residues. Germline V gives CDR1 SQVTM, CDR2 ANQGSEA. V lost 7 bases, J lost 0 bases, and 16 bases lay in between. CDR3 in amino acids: CSAGTAGGSYNEQFF. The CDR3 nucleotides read TGCAGCGCTGGGACGGCGGGTGGCTCCTACAATGAGCAGTTCTTC.

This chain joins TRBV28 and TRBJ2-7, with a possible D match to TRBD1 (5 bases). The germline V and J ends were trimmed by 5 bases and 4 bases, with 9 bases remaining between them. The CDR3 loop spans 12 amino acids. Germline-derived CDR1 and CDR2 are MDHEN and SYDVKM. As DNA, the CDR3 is TGTGCCAGCAGTCCCCCAGGGTACGAGCAGTACTTC. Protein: CASSPPGYEQYF.

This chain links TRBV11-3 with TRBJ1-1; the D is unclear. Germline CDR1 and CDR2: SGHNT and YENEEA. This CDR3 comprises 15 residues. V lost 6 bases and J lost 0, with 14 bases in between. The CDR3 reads CASSFWGSMNTEAFF. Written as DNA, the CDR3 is TGTGCCAGCAGTTTCTGGGGTTCCATGAACACTGAAGCTTTCTTT. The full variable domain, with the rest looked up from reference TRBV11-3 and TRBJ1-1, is EAGVVQSPRYKIIEKKQPVAFWCNPISGHNTLYWYLQNLGQGPELLIRYENEEAVDDSQLPKDRFSAERLKGVDSTLKIQPAELGDSAVYLCASSFWGSMNTEAFFGQGTRLTVV.